The present TCR beta chain was sequenced within a study of cytomegalovirus exposure and HLA in healthy donors. V was clipped by 4 bases and J by 3 bases; unmatched bases: 9. The length of the CDR3 is 16 residues. Per the germline V gene, CDR1 is LNHDA and CDR2 is SQIVND (reference sequence). In the PCR, 60 Vbeta and 13 Jbeta primers were used. Some clones are missing from TCRdb's copy, which holds only in-frame ones; the method was immunoSEQ multiplex PCR. The data show about 190,000 clones, approximately 11% seen once. Sequencing used PBMCs. The V call is TRBV19, the J call TRBJ2-3, with TRBD1 matching over 8 bases. The clonotype was recovered from a man aged 45-60 years in good health and CMV-seropositive. CDR3: CASSNSRQGATDTQYF. CDR3 in DNA: TGTGCCAGTAGTAACTCGAGGCAGGGGGCGACAGATACGCAGTATTTT.